Listed below are T cell receptor beta chains from one sample, sequenced in a study of blood T cell repertoires in COVID-19. Measured with immunoSEQ multiplex PCR; TCRdb has only the in-frame clones, and not every one. This table holds over 120,000 clones, roughly 80% found once. The specimen sequenced was peripheral blood. The source is a man in his 70s who had recovered from COVID-19. Each CDR3 is given with its conserved first and last residue. A D gene is named only where the DNA matches it firmly. Size is stated for part of the rows, as once, few or many counts, or as a class when the clone is expanded.

J gene	V gene	clone size	D gene	CDR3 DNA	CDR3 protein
TRBJ1-2	TRBV14	-	-	TGTGCCAGCAGCCAAGATTTCGGGGAGTCCTATGGCTACACCTTC	CASSQDFGESYGYTF
TRBJ2-2	TRBV4-3	few	-	TGCGCCAGCAGCCAAGGACTAGACACCGGGGAGCTGTTTTTT	CASSQGLDTGELFF
TRBJ2-7	TRBV4-3	-	TRBD2	TGCGCCAGCAGCCAAGATACGGGACTAGCGGGCCTCGAGCAGTACTTC	CASSQDTGLAGLEQYF
TRBJ2-2	TRBV4-1	-	TRBD2	TGCGCCAGCAGGTACCGAGGGGAGGGCCCCGGGGAGCTGTTTTTT	CASRYRGEGPGELFF
TRBJ1-1	TRBV25-1	-	-	TGTGCCAGCAGCCACAAAGGAGGAGTGAACACTGAAGCTTTCTTT	CASSHKGGVNTEAFF
TRBJ2-2	TRBV12-5	-	-	TGTGCTAGTGGTCCGGGACTTGCCACCGGGGAGCTGTTTTTT	CASGPGLATGELFF
TRBJ1-3	TRBV4-3	-	-	TGCGCCAGCAGCCAAGATCCCGGGGGAGGAAACACCATATATTTT	CASSQDPGGGNTIYF
TRBJ1-1	TRBV19	-	TRBD1	TGTGCCAGTAGTATCAGGGGGTTAAACACTGAAGCTTTCTTT	CASSIRGLNTEAFF
TRBJ1-6	TRBV11-2	-	-	TGTGCCAGCAGCTTACGGTGGACGGGAAATTCACCCCTCCACTTT	CASSLRWTGNSPLHF
TRBJ1-1	TRBV29-1	-	-	TGCAGCGTTGTTCAGCAGGGCCGCCGAACTGAAGCTTTCTTT	CSVVQQGRRTEAFF
TRBJ2-5	TRBV30	few	-	TGTGCCTGGAGTGTTCTCAGCGGATCCCTACGGACCCAGTACTTC	CAWSVLSGSLRTQYF
TRBJ2-1	TRBV30	-	-	TGTGCCTGGACCGACGGGGGAGTCAATGAGCAGTTCTTC	CAWTDGGVNEQFF
TRBJ2-5	TRBV10-3	few	-	TGTGCCATCAGTGAGTCGTCAGGACAAGAGACCCAGTACTTC	CAISESSGQETQYF
TRBJ2-7	TRBV5-5	-	TRBD2	TGTGCCAGCAGCTGGGGGACTAGCGGGAGTTACGAGCAGTACTTC	CASSWGTSGSYEQYF
TRBJ2-7	TRBV19	-	-	TGTGCCAGTAGCCACCCCTCGGAGGCGGACGAGCAGTACTTC	CASSHPSEADEQYF
TRBJ1-5	TRBV19	-	TRBD1	TGTGCCAGTAGTATAGGGGATGGACAGGGGAGTCAGCCCCAGCATTTT	CASSIGDGQGSQPQHF
TRBJ2-2	TRBV7-9	-	-	TGTGCCAGCAGCGCCCGAGCCGGGTGGGAGCTGTTTTTT	CASSARAGWELFF
TRBJ1-3	TRBV9	once	-	TGTGCCAGCAGCGCAGAAATAAAGGGGTTCAGTTCTGGAAACACCATATATTTT	CASSAEIKGFSSGNTIYF
TRBJ2-7	TRBV7-2	-	-	TGTGCCAGCAGCTCAGTAGCAGGGGACGAGCAGTACTTC	CASSSVAGDEQYF
TRBJ2-7	TRBV6-4	-	TRBD1	TGTGCCAGCAGTGGCCGACAGGGGAGGTACTACGAGCAGTACTTC	CASSGRQGRYYEQYF
TRBJ2-7	TRBV19	-	TRBD2	TGTGCCAGTAGTATGGGCGGGAGGGCCGACGAGCAGTACTTC	CASSMGGRADEQYF
TRBJ2-1	TRBV18	once	TRBD2	TGTGCCAGCTCACCAGTGGGACTAGCGGCGAATGAGCAGTTCTTC	CASSPVGLAANEQFF
TRBJ2-1	TRBV19	once	TRBD2	TGTGCCAGTGCTATGTATTCGGGAGAAGCGGGGAATGAGCAGTTCTTC	CASAMYSGEAGNEQFF
TRBJ2-2	TRBV2	-	TRBD2	TGTGCCAGCAGTAGGACTAGCGGGAGGAACACCGGGGAGCTGTTTTTT	CASSRTSGRNTGELFF
TRBJ1-1	TRBV7-9	-	-	TGTGCCAGCAGCCCCCCGTGGAGGGGCACTGAAGCTTTCTTT	CASSPPWRGTEAFF
TRBJ2-2	TRBV9	-	TRBD2	TGTGCCAGCAGCACCGGACTGCTAGCGGGGATCACCGGGGAGCTGTTTTTT	CASSTGLLAGITGELFF
TRBJ2-5	TRBV3-1/TRBV3-2	-	TRBD2	TGTGCCAGCAGCCAAGACTTCTGGGCCGGGACTAGCAAGTGGGAGACCCAGTACTTC	CASSQDFWAGTSKWETQYF
TRBJ1-2	TRBV27	-	TRBD1	TGTGCCAGCAGTGACCACAGGGGGAACTATGGCTACACCTTC	CASSDHRGNYGYTF
TRBJ2-7	TRBV5-8	-	-	TGTGCCAGGCGGGACCCACCCTGTTACGAGCAGTACTTC	CARRDPPCYEQYF
TRBJ2-7	TRBV4-1	-	-	TGCGCCAGCAGCCCCGGACAGCTCTCCTACGAGCAGTACTTC	CASSPGQLSYEQYF
TRBJ2-2	TRBV18	few	-	TGTGCCAGCTCACCGCAGACGAACACCGGGGAGCTGTTTTTT	CASSPQTNTGELFF
TRBJ2-7	TRBV28	-	-	TGTGCCAGCAGTCCGGGACATCCGGCATACGAGCAGTACTTC	CASSPGHPAYEQYF
TRBJ2-5	TRBV11-3	-	TRBD2	TGTGCCAGCAGCTTATACGGCGGGGGTGGGGAGACCCAGTACTTC	CASSLYGGGGETQYF
TRBJ1-2	TRBV19	-	-	TGTGCCACCCAATGGCGGGGTAGCTATGGCTACACCTTC	CATQWRGSYGYTF
TRBJ2-7	TRBV27	few	TRBD1	TGTGCCAGCAGTTTAACCGTGACAGGGGGGACCCCAGGGGGCTACGAGCAGTACTTC	CASSLTVTGGTPGGYEQYF
TRBJ1-5	TRBV2	once	-	TGTGCCAGCAGCGTGGACAGCGGCAATCAGCCCCAGCATTTT	CASSVDSGNQPQHF
TRBJ2-3	TRBV30	-	-	TGTGCCTTCCTATTACCAGATACGCAGTATTTT	CAFLLPDTQYF
TRBJ2-7	TRBV5-1	-	TRBD1	TGCGCCAGCAGTACGTGGACAGGGGTCGGGTACGAGCAGTACTTC	CASSTWTGVGYEQYF